This T cell receptor (beta chain) emerged from a study of human T cells and chemical hapten exposure. Stated time point: pre-sensitization, week 0. Regarding treatment: therapeutic diphenylcyclopropenone sensitization with weekly scalp DPC. Unfractionated whole blood yielded total RNA. Study-level results: Sensitizing with DPC caused no change in TCRs above 1 in 1000 frequency.

Many counts were recorded for this clonotype. Its antigen is not identified. TCRdb re-called the RACE reads through MiXCR, storing one row per CDR3 protein. This sample carries 250,000 or so distinct CDR3 sequences, around 7.7% of them seen once, and the ten largest clones take more than 0.95%. Per germline, CDR1 MNHNY and CDR2 SVGAGI (reference sequence). The V and J ends lost 6 bases and 3 bases, in that order; junction bases with no gene match: 10. The CDR3 covers 16 residues. V is TRBV6-6 and J is TRBJ1-3; TRBD1 agrees at 8 bases. The receptor was derived from a man in his late teens or twenties with alopecia areata. Some clones in this sample may be carry-over from other donors' samples. The sequenced sample was whole blood, obtained in connection with sensitization to the hapten diphenylcyclopropenone (DPC). The DNA of the CDR3 is TGTGCCAGCAGCACAACGGACAGGGTCGGTGGAAACACCATATATTTT. This gives the protein CASSTTDRVGGNTIYF.